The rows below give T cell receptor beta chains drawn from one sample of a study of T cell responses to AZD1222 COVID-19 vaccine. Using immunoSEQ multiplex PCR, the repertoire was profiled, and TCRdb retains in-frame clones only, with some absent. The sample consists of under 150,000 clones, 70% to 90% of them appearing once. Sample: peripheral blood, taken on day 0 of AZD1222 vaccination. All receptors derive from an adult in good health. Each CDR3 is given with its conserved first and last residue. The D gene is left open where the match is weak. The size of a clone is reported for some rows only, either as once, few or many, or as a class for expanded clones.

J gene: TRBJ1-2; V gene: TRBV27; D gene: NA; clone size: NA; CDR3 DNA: TGTGCCAGCAGTTTAAAGGGGCCTAACTATGGCTACACCTTC; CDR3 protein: CASSLKGPNYGYTF
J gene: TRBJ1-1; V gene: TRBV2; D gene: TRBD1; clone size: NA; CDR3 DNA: TGTGCCAGCAGTGAAAGGAACAGGGGGACTGAAGCTTTCTTT; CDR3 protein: CASSERNRGTEAFF
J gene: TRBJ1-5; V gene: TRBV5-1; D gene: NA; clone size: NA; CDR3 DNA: TGCGCCAGCAGCTTGGGACCGACTAGCAATCAGCCCCAGCATTTT; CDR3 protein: CASSLGPTSNQPQHF
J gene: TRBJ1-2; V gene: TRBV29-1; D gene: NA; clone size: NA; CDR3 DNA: TGCAGCGTTGAAGATATGGACAGCATCTTTTTTGGCTATGGCTACACCTTC; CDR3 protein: CSVEDMDSIFFGYGYTF
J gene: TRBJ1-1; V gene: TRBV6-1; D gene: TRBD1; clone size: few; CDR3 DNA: TGTGCCAGCAGTGATATGGGGGGACAGAGAGCTTTCTTT; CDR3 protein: CASSDMGGQRAFF
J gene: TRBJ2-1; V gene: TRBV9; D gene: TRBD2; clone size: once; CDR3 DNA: TGTGCCAGCAGCGCCCTGGGACTAGCGGGAGGATATGAGCAGTTCTTC; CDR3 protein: CASSALGLAGGYEQFF
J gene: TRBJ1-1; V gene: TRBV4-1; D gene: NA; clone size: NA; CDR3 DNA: TGCGCCAGCAGTCCAGGCCACCGGGGGAACACTGAAGCTTTCTTT; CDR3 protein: CASSPGHRGNTEAFF
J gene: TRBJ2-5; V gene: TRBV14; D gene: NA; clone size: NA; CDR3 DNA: TGTGCCAGCAGCCAAGATTGGGGGACCCGACAAGAGACCCAGTACTTC; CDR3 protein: CASSQDWGTRQETQYF
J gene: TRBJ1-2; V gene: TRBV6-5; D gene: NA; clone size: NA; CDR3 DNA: TGTGCCAGCAGTTACTTACCTGAGGGTAACTATGGCTACACCTTC; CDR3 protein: CASSYLPEGNYGYTF
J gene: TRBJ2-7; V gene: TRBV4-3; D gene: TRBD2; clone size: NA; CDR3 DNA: TGCGCCAGCAGCCAGGTAGCGGGGGGCCCATACGAGCAGTACTTC; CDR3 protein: CASSQVAGGPYEQYF